The entry below gives a single T cell receptor (beta chain) sequence along with its context. The antigen remains undetermined. The second PCR ran about 6 to 11 cycles with a sample-barcoded 5' primer and J-beta primers. A template-switch adaptor that had 12 random nucleotides put a tag on each cDNA molecule. TCRdb re-called the 5' RACE reads through MiXCR, storing one row per CDR3 protein. The data show about 680,000 distinct CDR3 sequences, over 45% seen once. The data were taken from a study of blood T cells in healthy people across ages. Study at large: Per two T cells, template switching captured roughly one barcoded beta molecule.

Findings of the study overall: Naive T cell percentage showed a strong correlation with TCR beta diversity.

Whenever a sample was processed, at least 6.5 million PBMCs were isolated. The clonotype comes from a woman aged 60 to 75 in good health. The specimen was blood.

CDR3 nucleotides: TGTGCCAGCAGCCAATCGGGGGGCATCACTGAAGCTTTCTTT. Protein sequence: CASSQSGGITEAFF. The chain joins TRBV3-1 to TRBJ1-1, with D maybe TRBD1 (6 bases). V was shortened by 2 bases and J by 4 bases, with 11 bases between the two germline ends. Germline V lookup: CDR1 LGHDT, CDR2 YNNKEL (reference sequence). The CDR3 is 14 amino acids.